This entry lists 28 T cell receptor beta chains sequenced from one sample in a study of blood T cell repertoires in COVID-19. The assay was immunoSEQ multiplex PCR, and TCRdb's table has in-frame clones only and misses some. The table shows 200,000 to 300,000 clones, with around 88% occurring only once. Specimen: peripheral blood. Source of these receptors: a woman aged 30 to 39 who had recovered from COVID-19.

CDR3 protein: CASSSPSGTYEQYF. DNA of the CDR3: TGTGCCAGCAGTTCCCCCTCAGGGACCTACGAGCAGTACTTC. The J gene is TRBJ2-7, the V gene TRBV28, with a tentative D call TRBD1 (5 bases). The CDR3 length is 14 residues. The germline gives CDR1 MDHEN, CDR2 SYDVKM. The V end lost 4 bases, the J end lost 2 bases, and 12 bases lay between the germline ends.

The chain combines TRBV7-3 with TRBJ2-5, with 9 bases that match TRBD2. The V gene end was trimmed by 2 bases and the J gene end by 5 bases; junction bases not matched to a gene: 12. There are 17 residues in the CDR3. The germline gives CDR1 SGHTA, CDR2 FQGTGA. The CDR3 protein is CASSLLPSGVPGETQYF. CDR3 sequence (DNA): TGTGCCAGCAGCTTATTGCCTAGCGGGGTCCCAGGGGAGACCCAGTACTTC.

This chain links TRBV15 with TRBJ1-5; the D gene is possibly TRBD1 (6 bases). CDR1 is LNHNV and CDR2 is YYDKDF in the germline V gene (reference sequence). V lost 0 bases and J lost 4, with 13 bases in between. CDR3 length: 16 amino acids. The CDR3 protein is CATSRDYRTDNQPQHF. DNA for the CDR3: TGTGCCACCAGCAGAGATTATCGGACAGATAATCAGCCCCAGCATTTT. Combining the CDR3 with reference TRBV15 and TRBJ1-5 gives the whole variable domain DAMVIQNPRYQVTQFGKPVTLSCSQTLNHNVMYWYQQKSSQAPKLLFHYYDKDFNNEADTPDNFQSRRPNTSFCFLDIRSPGLGDTAMYLCATSRDYRTDNQPQHFGDGTRLSIL.

V usage is TRBV29-1 and J usage is TRBJ2-3; 7 bases fit TRBD1. Germline V gene data show CDR1 as SQVTM and CDR2 as ANQGSEA. The length of the CDR3 is 12 residues. J gave up 4 bases and V 6 bases, and 4 bases lay outside the gene matches. CDR3 residues: CSVRQGSDTQYF. The CDR3 DNA reads as TGCAGCGTCAGACAGGGTTCAGATACGCAGTATTTT.

The chain joins TRBV7-2 to TRBJ1-5; 10 bases are a match to TRBD1. Trimming at V came to 1 base and at J to 0 bases, leaving 6 bases not matched to a gene. The CDR3 totals 18 residues. Germline values: CDR1 SGHTA, CDR2 FQGNSA. CDR3 in DNA: TGTGCCAGCAGCTTAGTCGGGACAGGGGTTTCTAGCAATCAGCCCCAGCATTTT. Residues: CASSLVGTGVSSNQPQHF.

The J gene is TRBJ2-3, the V gene TRBV1; the table's TRBD2 call for D was not verified on the DNA. TRBV1 constitutes a pseudogene. The length of the CDR3 is 14 residues. The CDR3 DNA is TGCACCAGCAGCCAAGCCGATGCGGGAGATACGCAGTATTTT. This translates into CTSSQADAGDTQYF.

The chain combines TRBV4-2 with TRBJ2-1; TRBD2 matches at 12 bases. Trimming removed 4 bases from V and 8 bases from J; junction bases left unmatched: 15. CDR3 length: 18 amino acids. Germline-derived CDR1 and CDR2 are LGHNA and YNFKEQ. The CDR3 region is CASSPTPGLAGPLDEQFF. The DNA for the CDR3 is TGTGCCAGCAGCCCTACCCCCGGACTAGCGGGGCCCCTCGATGAGCAGTTCTTC.

This clone was seen a single time. This chain joins TRBV12-5 and TRBJ2-1; 9 bases align to TRBD1. Germline CDR1 and CDR2: LGHNT and FRNRAP. V was clipped by 4 bases and J by 5 bases; unmatched bases: 3. The CDR3 extends over 14 amino acids. CDR3 DNA sequence: TGTGCTAGTGGTTCGGGACAGGGCGACAATGAGCAGTTCTTC. Its translation is CASGSGQGDNEQFF.

This clone turned up a few times. CDR3 amino acids: CATSDLPKVGLGNQPQHF. The CDR3 DNA reads TGTGCCACCAGTGATTTGCCCAAGGTGGGCCTGGGCAATCAGCCCCAGCATTTT. This chain connects TRBV24-1 to TRBJ1-5, with D hard to call. V was shortened by 0 bases and J by 2 bases, with 16 bases between the two germline ends. Looked up from germline, CDR1 is KGHDR and CDR2 is SFDVKD. The CDR3 is 18 residues long.

This sequence joins TRBV5-1 and TRBJ1-6; 7 bases align to TRBD1. The V segment lost 5 bases and the J segment 9 bases; nucleotides outside the gene matches: 5. Germline V gene data show CDR1 as SGHRS and CDR2 as YFSETQ. The CDR3 contains 13 residues. The CDR3 region is CASSQGGSSPLHF. CDR3 coding DNA: TGCGCCAGCAGTCAGGGGGGTTCTTCACCCCTCCACTTT.

The genes are TRBV6-5 and TRBJ2-1, with TRBD2 matching over 10 bases. This CDR3 contains 15 residues. In germline, CDR1 is MNHEY, CDR2 SVGAGI. After removal of 8 bases from V and 7 bases from J, the junction contained 11 bases not matched to a gene. CDR3 amino acids: CASGNSGLAINEQFF. The DNA of the CDR3 is TGTGCCAGCGGTAACTCGGGACTAGCGATAAATGAGCAGTTCTTC.

The genes are TRBV27 and TRBJ2-7; 8 bases map to TRBD1. Germline trimming cut 3 bases from V and 0 bases from J; bases unmatched to any gene: 10. Looked up from germline, CDR1 is MNHEY and CDR2 is SMNVEV (reference sequence). CDR3 size: 17 residues. This chain's CDR3 is CASSFSRGDRSSYEQYF. CDR3 DNA sequence: TGTGCCAGCAGTTTTTCGAGAGGGGACAGGAGCTCCTACGAGCAGTACTTC.

The V and J genes are TRBV5-1 and TRBJ2-5; 7 nucleotides match TRBD1. V dropped 4 bases and J dropped 3; count of bases not matched to a gene: 6. From germline, CDR1 is SGHRS and CDR2 YFSETQ. The CDR3 loop spans 14 amino acids. CDR3: CASSMKGTEETQYF. CDR3 nucleotides: TGCGCCAGCAGCATGAAGGGGACAGAAGAGACCCAGTACTTC.

The V gene is TRBV5-1, the J gene TRBJ1-1; D possibly corresponds to TRBD1 (6 bases). The CDR3 covers 15 residues. Germline V gene sequence: CDR1 SGHRS, CDR2 YFSETQ. Trimming left V 4 bases short and J 1 base short, with 14 bases between. The CDR3 loop reads CASSISLTGNTEAFF. The CDR3 coding sequence is TGCGCCAGCAGCATTAGCTTGACAGGGAACACTGAAGCTTTCTTT.

The chain combines TRBV20-1 with TRBJ2-3; D perhaps matches TRBD2 (6 bases). This CDR3 spans 11 amino acids. CDR1 and CDR2 (germline): DFQATT, SNEGSKA (reference sequence). V gave up 7 bases and J gave up 2 bases, with 7 bases separating them. The CDR3 here is CSGGVTDTQYF. CDR3 sequence (DNA): TGCAGTGGGGGGGTCACAGATACGCAGTATTTT.

V is TRBV7-2 and J is TRBJ2-1; 13 positions match TRBD2. The CDR3 runs to 15 residues. The ends lost 5 bases at V and 9 bases at J; junction bases unmatched: 7. Germline loops: CDR1 SGHTA, CDR2 FQGNSA. The CDR3: CASSGLAGAWGEQFF. The CDR3 bases are TGTGCCAGCAGCGGACTAGCGGGGGCCTGGGGTGAGCAGTTCTTC.

The chain carries TRBV7-9 and TRBJ1-4, with 11 bases matching TRBD1. Germline CDR1 SEHNR, CDR2 FQNEAQ (reference sequence). The length of the CDR3 is 17 residues. V shed 5 bases and J 7 bases; nucleotides not matched to a gene: 12. The chain's CDR3 is CASSPGQGALRSEKLFF. For the CDR3, the DNA is TGTGCCAGCAGCCCAGGACAGGGGGCGCTTCGTAGTGAAAAACTGTTTTTT.

The chain combines TRBV27 with TRBJ1-2, with 9 nucleotides matching TRBD1. The germline V gene encodes CDR1 MNHEY and CDR2 SMNVEV (reference sequence). The CDR3 has 15 residues. Trimming at V came to 6 bases and at J to 2 bases, leaving 7 bases not matched to a gene. The DNA for the CDR3 is TGTGCCAGCAGAACTAGGGACAGGGCCAACTATGGCTACACCTTC. Amino acid sequence: CASRTRDRANYGYTF.

The chain combines TRBV19 with TRBJ1-2; no definite D call. Trimming took 3 bases from V and 1 from J, leaving 9 bases between them. CDR1 is LNHDA and CDR2 is SQIVND in the germline V gene (reference sequence). CDR3 length equals 14 residues. In nucleotides, the CDR3 is TGTGCCAGTAGTATTACAAGAAATAACTATGGCTACACCTTC. Its translation is CASSITRNNYGYTF.

The J gene is TRBJ2-1, the V gene TRBV5-1; 15 bases line up with TRBD2. The J segment lost 1 base and the V segment lost 4 bases, leaving 6 bases of the junction unmatched. This CDR3 is built from 18 residues. Germline V gives CDR1 SGHRS, CDR2 YFSETQ. The DNA for the CDR3 is TGCGCCAGCAGCGCCGGGACTAGCGGGGGGTTTTCCTACAATGAGCAGTTCTTC. This sequence encodes CASSAGTSGGFSYNEQFF.

This clone came up once. V and J are TRBV9 and TRBJ1-4; TRBD1 matches at 7 bases. This CDR3 has 15 amino acids. The V and J ends lost 2 bases and 3 bases, in that order; junction bases with no gene match: 4. CDR1 SGDLS and CDR2 YYNGEE come from the germline V gene. CDR3 sequence (DNA): TGTGCCAGCAGCGTCTATGGGACAGCTAATGAAAAACTGTTTTTT. This encodes CASSVYGTANEKLFF.

This rearrangement joins TRBV5-4 to TRBJ2-1; 9 bases match TRBD2. Germline assignment: CDR1 SGHNT and CDR2 YYREEE (reference sequence). Losses at the gene ends were 2 bases for V and 9 bases for J; bases not matched to a gene: 15. This CDR3 spans 17 amino acids. The CDR3 protein is CASSLVSLAGTVAEQFF. The DNA of the CDR3 is TGTGCCAGCAGCTTAGTCTCCCTAGCGGGGACCGTCGCTGAGCAGTTCTTC.

The chain is built from TRBV7-9 and TRBJ1-2, with D perhaps TRBD1 (6 bases). Germline-derived CDR1 and CDR2 are SEHNR and FQNEAQ (reference sequence). The CDR3 length is 15 residues. The V and J ends lost 5 bases and 1 base respectively, with 14 bases between them. The CDR3 DNA is TGTGCCAGCAGCCCCGCCGGGACACTTAACTATGGCTACACCTTC. As protein: CASSPAGTLNYGYTF.

The chain is built from TRBV13 and TRBJ2-7; TRBD2 aligns across 7 bases. Germline V gene data show CDR1 as PRHDT and CDR2 as FYEKMQ (reference sequence). This CDR3 has 14 amino acids. Trimming removed 0 bases from V and 4 bases from J; junction bases left unmatched: 3. CDR3 DNA: TGTGCCAGCAGCTTAGGGAGACTAGCTTACGAGCAGTACTTC. Residues: CASSLGRLAYEQYF.

This sequence joins TRBV9 and TRBJ1-6; D is perhaps TRBD1 (5 bases). V was pared by 0 bases and J by 9 bases, with 13 bases between. The CDR3 covers 15 residues. CDR1 SGDLS and CDR2 YYNGEE come from the germline V gene. The CDR3 protein is CASSVVPGPFSPLHF. The CDR3 DNA reads as TGTGCCAGCAGCGTAGTTCCAGGGCCCTTTTCACCCCTCCACTTT.

V usage is TRBV19 and J usage is TRBJ2-7, with 9 positions matching TRBD2. V gave up 4 bases and J gave up 5 bases; unmatched junction bases: 6. The CDR3 length is 14 residues. The V gene's germline CDR1 is LNHDA and CDR2 SQIVND (reference sequence). CDR3 nucleotides: TGTGCCAGTAGTACGTCTAGCGGGGCCGACGAGCAGTACTTC. Amino acid sequence: CASSTSSGADEQYF.

This chain uses TRBV7-9 with TRBJ1-4; D unresolved. This CDR3 has 14 amino acids. Germline CDR1 reads SEHNR; CDR2 reads FQNEAQ (reference sequence). Trimming shortened V by 5 bases and J by 5 bases, and 12 bases separated the two germline ends. CDR3 sequence: CASSPGRENEKLFF. CDR3 nucleotides: TGTGCCAGCAGCCCCGGGCGGGAGAATGAAAAACTGTTTTTT.

The chain combines TRBV15 with TRBJ2-3; tentative D call: TRBD1 (6 bases). Trimming took off 1 base at V and 3 bases at J, with 14 bases between the two ends. CDR1 and CDR2 from the germline V gene are LNHNV and YYDKDF (reference sequence). This CDR3 is 16 amino acids long. The CDR3 sequence: CATSRVQGTPTDTQYF. CDR3 coding DNA: TGTGCCACCAGCAGAGTCCAGGGGACGCCTACAGATACGCAGTATTTT.